This TCR beta chain was recovered during a study of early T cells in non-severe SARS-CoV-2 infection. Points from the study as a whole: The VDJdb matching leaned toward anti-spike CD8 responses and overlooked private and CD4 specificities.

The ends were cut back, 3 bases at V and 6 bases at J, with 8 bases in the middle. Germline CDR1 and CDR2: SGDLS and YYNGEE. This CDR3 comprises 12 residues. Separate cDNA molecules each had unique molecular identifiers attached to them. Using its own MiXCR run on the 5' RACE reads, TCRdb lists one record per CDR3 protein. In the table there are under 90,000 distinct CDR3 sequences, roughly an eighth of which are singletons. On this clonotype itself: Its specificity is unknown.

This receptor was taken from an adult who was a healthcare worker with PCR-confirmed SARS-CoV-2 infection or an uninfected control (not recorded which). Sequencing was done on a sample of whole blood. V and J are TRBV9 and TRBJ2-3; no definite D call. The DNA of the CDR3 is TGTGCCAGCAGCGCCTACGCTGATACGCAGTATTTT. It translates to CASSAYADTQYF.